The next 18 T cell receptor beta chains were all read from a single sample in a study of post-analysis software for immune sequencing data. Notes on the study in general: Higher frequency in patients than in controls was seen for 5 or 6 TRBV segments, with TRBV5-6, TRBV5-1 and TRBV20-1 among them.

Their recognized antigens are unknown. TCR beta cDNA libraries included unique molecular identifiers. MiXCR, run by TCRdb on the PCR reads, gives a single entry per CDR3 protein. The sample yields 820,000 or so distinct CDR3 sequences, under 70% seen once. What was sequenced was blood. The origin of the receptors is a girl between 10 and 17 years old with multiple sclerosis.

The chain is built from TRBV3-1 and TRBJ2-5; TRBD1 might be the D (6 bases). The end of the DNA fits TRBJ2-7 better, so the J call may be wrong. The CDR3 loop spans 14 amino acids. Germline CDR1 LGHDT, CDR2 YNNKEL (reference sequence). The CDR3, as DNA: TGTGCCAGCAGCCCAGGGGCCGTAACCTACGAGCAGTACTTC. This codes for CASSPGAVTYEQYF.

The chain carries TRBV5-1 and TRBJ1-1; D possibly corresponds to TRBD1 (5 bases). The CDR3 is made up of 17 amino acids. Per germline, CDR1 SGHRS and CDR2 YFSETQ. Deletions cut 0 bases from V and 5 bases from J, with 20 bases between. The CDR3 region has the DNA TGCGCCAGCAGCTTGGAGGGGAGGGGCTTACAAACAACTGAAGCTTTCTTT. Its translation: CASSLEGRGLQTTEAFF. Complete variable domain (other parts from reference TRBV5-1 and TRBJ1-1): KAGVTQTPRYLIKTRGQQVTLSCSPISGHRSVSWYQQTPGQGLQFLFEYFSETQRNKGNFPGRFSGRQFSNSRSEMNVSTLELGDSALYLCASSLEGRGLQTTEAFFGQGTRLTVV.

The genes are TRBV29-1 and TRBJ1-2; D gene uncertain. The V end was cut by 7 bases, the J end by 0 bases, with 12 bases between. Germline-derived CDR1 and CDR2 are SQVTM and ANQGSEA. The CDR3 is made up of 13 amino acids. The CDR3 nucleotides read TGCAGCGCCCTACCACATACTAACTATGGCTACACCTTC. Translated: CSALPHTNYGYTF.

This chain connects TRBV4-1 to TRBJ1-5, with a possible D match to TRBD1 (5 bases). The germline CDR1 and CDR2 sequences are MGHRA and YSYEKL. The CDR3 is 15 amino acids. Trimming pared 4 bases from V and 3 bases from J, leaving 13 bases between. CDR3: CASSLGLRDNQPQHF. In DNA, the CDR3 is TGCGCCAGCAGCCTAGGGCTCAGGGACAATCAGCCCCAGCATTTT.

The chain has TRBV20-1 and TRBJ1-5, with D unclear. V was pared by 6 bases and J by 6 bases, with 15 bases between. The germline V gene encodes CDR1 DFQATT and CDR2 SNEGSKA (reference sequence). This CDR3 is built from 13 residues. For the CDR3, the DNA is TGCAGTGCCCTAACGGGCGGTGGTCAGCCCCAGCATTTT. It codes for CSALTGGGQPQHF.

This clonotype has more than one count but fewer than ten. The V and J genes are TRBV20-1 and TRBJ2-4; 9 nucleotides agree with TRBD2. After removal of 2 bases from V and 9 bases from J, the junction contained 8 bases not matched to a gene. Germline values: CDR1 DFQATT, CDR2 SNEGSKA (reference sequence). The CDR3 is 14 amino acids. The CDR3 here is CSARTSSGNVIQYF. The CDR3 DNA follows: TGCAGTGCTAGAACCTCTAGCGGGAACGTCATTCAGTACTTC.

This chain connects TRBV20-1 to TRBJ1-2; D is possibly TRBD1 (6 bases). CDR1 and CDR2 (germline): DFQATT, SNEGSKA (reference sequence). Trimming removed 3 bases from V and 5 bases from J, with 10 bases in between. There are 12 residues in the CDR3. Here the CDR3 reads CSARLGGYGYTF. For the CDR3, the DNA is TGCAGTGCTAGGTTAGGGGGATATGGCTACACCTTC.

The chain joins TRBV12-3 or TRBV12-4 to TRBJ2-7, with no clear D. The CDR3 length is 14 residues. V gave up 9 bases and J gave up 5 bases, with 20 bases separating them. Written as DNA, the CDR3 is TGTGCCAGTCAACCCGCCGGGTTGGGCCACGAGCAGTACTTC. Protein sequence: CASQPAGLGHEQYF.

As to this clonotype: One end of the junction is discordant with germline, which a read error may explain. J is TRBJ2-1 and V is TRBV7-9; D might be TRBD1 or TRBD2, each matching 6 bases. Germline V lookup: CDR1 SEHNR, CDR2 FQNEAQ (reference sequence). CDR3 length: 14 amino acids. CDR3 amino acids: CVSSLGRGQDEQFF. The CDR3 region has the DNA TGTGTCAGCAGCTTAGGACGGGGGCAGGATGAGCAGTTCTTC.

Only one count was recorded for this clonotype. The rearrangement links TRBV10-1 to TRBJ2-5; 7 nucleotides agree with TRBD2. The end of the DNA fits TRBJ2-7 better, so the J call may be wrong. There are 13 residues in the CDR3. Germline V gene lookup returns CDR1 WNHNN and CDR2 SYGVQD (reference sequence). CDR3 DNA: TGCGCCACCCAGATGGGGGGGAAGGACGAGCAGTACTTC. Translating gives CATQMGGKDEQYF.

The chain is built from TRBV10-3 and TRBJ2-6, with D uncertain. Trimming removed 4 bases at V and 0 bases at J, with 7 bases between. Germline V gene data show CDR1 as ENHRY and CDR2 as SYGVKD. The CDR3 runs 15 residues. This chain's CDR3 is CAISGLRSGANVLTF. In DNA form, the CDR3 reads TGTGCCATCAGTGGACTCCGCTCTGGGGCCAACGTCCTGACTTTC.

This clonotype was observed a few times. V and J are TRBV5-8 and TRBJ2-1, with 10 positions matching TRBD1. Germline CDR1 and CDR2: SGHTS and YDEGEE. V lost 7 bases to trimming and J lost 4 bases; unmatched junction nucleotides: 5. The CDR3 is made up of 14 amino acids. The CDR3 is CASRRDRGYNEQFF. The CDR3 DNA reads TGTGCCAGCCGTCGGGACAGGGGTTACAATGAGCAGTTCTTC.

This clonotype was picked up one time. The chain combines TRBV20-1 with TRBJ1-2, with a weak D call TRBD1 (5 bases). In germline, CDR1 is DFQATT, CDR2 SNEGSKA (reference sequence). V was shortened by 5 bases and J by 6 bases, with 13 bases between the two germline ends. There are 12 residues in the CDR3. For the CDR3, the DNA is TGCAGTGCTTCCAGGGTGGATCATGGCTACACCTTC. The encoded protein is CSASRVDHGYTF.

CDR3 residues: CASSLRGLAGVGSDTQYF. DNA for the CDR3: TGTGCCAGCAGCTTACGGGGACTAGCGGGAGTTGGGTCAGATACGCAGTATTTT. The chain is built from TRBV7-2 and TRBJ2-3; 14 nucleotides align to TRBD2. With V trimmed by 2 bases and J by 4 bases, 8 bases remained unmatched. CDR1 and CDR2 from the germline V gene are SGHTA and FQGNSA. The CDR3 runs to 18 residues.

As DNA, the CDR3 is TGCGCCAGCAGCCCGCCCCCGGGACTAGCGGGCCTGGAGTACAATGAGCAGTTCTTC. This translates into CASSPPPGLAGLEYNEQFF. The chain couples TRBV5-1 to TRBJ2-1, with TRBD2 matching 12 bases. The CDR3 extends over 19 amino acids. The V gene's germline CDR1 is SGHRS and CDR2 YFSETQ. Trimming cost V 4 bases and J 4 bases; bases outside gene matches: 15.

In this sample, this clonotype turned up a few times. The CDR3 region has the DNA TGCAGCGTTGCCAGGGGAAGTCTGGAGACCCAGTACTTC. It codes for CSVARGSLETQYF. V is TRBV29-1 and J is TRBJ2-5; D is perhaps TRBD1 (6 bases). The V end lost 4 bases, the J end lost 5 bases, and 14 bases lay between the germline ends. Germline values: CDR1 SQVTM, CDR2 ANQGSEA. The CDR3 covers 13 residues.

The V gene is TRBV12-3 or TRBV12-4, the J gene TRBJ2-1, with 12 nucleotides matching TRBD2. The J call is doubtful: the DNA matches TRBJ2-7 better. This CDR3 contains 14 residues. This CDR3 reads CASSLTSGRNEQYF. The CDR3 DNA sequence: TGTGCCAGCAGTTTAACTAGCGGGAGGAATGAGCAGTACTTC.

In this sample, this clonotype turned up a few times. The chain combines TRBV10-3 with TRBJ2-5; 9 bases agree with TRBD2. Germline assignment: CDR1 ENHRY and CDR2 SYGVKD. The CDR3 consists of 15 residues. V gave up 6 bases and J gave up 3 bases; unmatched junction bases: 8. The CDR3 protein is CAISPGGGGEETQYF. CDR3 nucleotide sequence: TGTGCCATCAGCCCGGGAGGCGGGGGGGAAGAGACCCAGTACTTC.